Listed below are T cell receptor beta chains from one sample, sequenced in a study of blood T cell repertoires in COVID-19. This table comes from immunoSEQ multiplex PCR, and its TCRdb copy is limited to in-frame clones, with some not included. The sample consists of about 150,000 clones, under 80% of them appearing once. The sequencing sample was made of peripheral blood. The receptors stem from a man in his sixties with acute or convalescent COVID-19. Both conserved end residues are trimmed from each CDR3. Fields, in order: V gene, CDR3 protein.

V: TRBV30
CDR3: AWTRGQSTDTQY

V: TRBV7-3
CDR3: ASSLAGTYGDTQY

V: TRBV5-1
CDR3: ASSLGTGGSGNTIY

V: TRBV23-1
CDR3: ASSQSSDRGGSGELF

V: TRBV5-4
CDR3: ASSPGQGAGEQY

V: TRBV5-1
CDR3: ASHPGQYQETQY

V: TRBV9
CDR3: ASSPRGGNTGELF

V: TRBV27
CDR3: ASSFGREGRNEQF

V: TRBV7-9
CDR3: ASSLGTGMHEQY

V: TRBV7-3
CDR3: ASSLGTSGYNEQF

V: TRBV15
CDR3: ATSYRQGDQPQH

V: TRBV28
CDR3: ASSPWGTGMNEQF

V: TRBV10-2
CDR3: ASSESGPPGVTQY

V: TRBV5-1
CDR3: ASSLSSGGSQETQY

V: TRBV18
CDR3: ASSPVPHGNIQY

V: TRBV5-3
CDR3: ARSKPSVREQY